Each of the 10 T cell receptor beta chains below was sequenced from the same sample in a study of T-cell memory formation after mild COVID-19. TCRdb independently ran MiXCR on the 5' RACE reads; one entry per CDR3 protein. The table lists roughly 580,000 distinct CDR3 sequences, more than 15% of them singletons. Sequencing used PBMCs or a T cell subset sorted from them (not recorded which). These receptors were obtained from an adult woman who had mild COVID-19 (a few samples of this study predate the infection). Cell type and time point are not known.

This clonotype showed up just a few times. V is TRBV4-2 and J is TRBJ2-7; D remains unclear. CDR3 length: 16 residues. V was pared by 3 bases and J by 2 bases, with 17 bases between. Germline assignment: CDR1 LGHNA and CDR2 YNFKEQ. CDR3: CASSHSFASTTYEQYF. In DNA form, the CDR3 reads TGTGCCAGCAGCCACTCCTTCGCAAGTACCACCTACGAGCAGTACTTC.

The gene calls are TRBV25-1 and TRBJ2-5; no definite D call. The germline V gene encodes CDR1 MGHDK and CDR2 SYGVNS. The CDR3 sequence is 11 residues long. The V and J ends lost 6 bases and 8 bases respectively, with 10 bases between them. CDR3 in DNA: TGTGCCAGCAGGCTCGGGCTTACCCAGTACTTC. Its translation: CASRLGLTQYF.

This clonotype has ten or more counts. V is TRBV7-3 and J is TRBJ2-3; D possibly matches TRBD1 or TRBD2 (5 bases each). Trimming stripped 8 bases from V and 3 bases from J, with 15 bases between. Germline CDR1 SGHTA, CDR2 FQGTGA. The CDR3 has 14 residues. The CDR3 protein is CASSLGVSTDTQYF. The CDR3 coding sequence is TGTGCCAGCTCCTTGGGGGTCTCAACAGATACGCAGTATTTT. Complete variable domain (other parts from reference TRBV7-3 and TRBJ2-3): GAGVSQTPSNKVTEKGKYVELRCDPISGHTALYWYRQSLGQGPEFLIYFQGTGAADDSGLPNDRFFAVRPEGSVSTLKIQRTERGDSAVYLCASSLGVSTDTQYFGPGTRLTVL.

The J gene is TRBJ1-1, the V gene TRBV7-2; 8 positions agree with TRBD1. After removal of 2 bases from V and 7 bases from J, the junction contained 6 bases not matched to a gene. Germline-derived CDR1 and CDR2 are SGHTA and FQGNSA. The CDR3 extends over 14 amino acids. This chain's CDR3 is CASSLIGTGGEAFF. The CDR3 DNA reads TGTGCCAGCAGCTTAATCGGGACAGGAGGTGAAGCTTTCTTT.

This clonotype was seen only a few times. The CDR3 DNA follows: TGTGCCAGCAGCCTCCGAGTCACTAGCACAGATACGCAGTATTTT. Its translation is CASSLRVTSTDTQYF. V gene TRBV7-3 combines with J gene TRBJ2-3; D gene ambiguous. CDR1 is SGHTA and CDR2 is FQGTGA in the germline V gene. The CDR3 is 15 amino acids. The germline V and J ends were trimmed by 5 bases and 0 bases, with 12 bases remaining between them. Full variable domain (outside the CDR3, taken from reference TRBV7-3 and TRBJ2-3): GAGVSQTPSNKVTEKGKYVELRCDPISGHTALYWYRQSLGQGPEFLIYFQGTGAADDSGLPNDRFFAVRPEGSVSTLKIQRTERGDSAVYLCASSLRVTSTDTQYFGPGTRLTVL.

This clonotype was seen only a few times. This rearrangement joins TRBV20-1 to TRBJ2-1; 12 bases map to TRBD2. Trimming took 4 bases from V and 4 from J; bases not matched to a gene: 5. The germline gives CDR1 DFQATT, CDR2 SNEGSKA (reference sequence). CDR3 length: 15 residues. The CDR3 sequence: CSAMGLAGPYNEQFF. The CDR3 DNA reads TGCAGTGCTATGGGACTAGCGGGCCCATACAATGAGCAGTTCTTC.

This chain uses TRBV6-5 with TRBJ1-5; 7 bases match TRBD1. Trimming removed 2 bases from V and 5 bases from J; junction bases left unmatched: 3. CDR1 is MNHEY and CDR2 is SVGAGI in the germline V gene. This CDR3 spans 14 amino acids. The CDR3 sequence is CASSYTGVHQPQHF. CDR3 coding DNA: TGTGCCAGCAGTTACACAGGGGTCCATCAGCCCCAGCATTTT.

The gene calls are TRBV27 and TRBJ2-1, with 8 bases aligning to TRBD1. The junction had 3 bases not matched to a gene; V was cut back by 2 bases and J by 12 bases. This CDR3 has 12 residues. The germline CDR1 and CDR2 sequences are MNHEY and SMNVEV (reference sequence). CDR3 amino acids: CASSLPGQGQFF. The CDR3 nucleotides are TGTGCCAGCAGTTTACCCGGACAGGGGCAGTTCTTC.

The J gene is TRBJ2-3, the V gene TRBV9, with D perhaps matching TRBD2 (6 bases). CDR1 SGDLS and CDR2 YYNGEE come from the germline V gene. This CDR3 is built from 15 residues. V lost 6 bases, J lost 0 bases, and 14 bases lay in between. This CDR3 reads CASTSGSGSTDTQYF. The CDR3 nucleotides are TGTGCCAGCACGTCGGGTAGCGGAAGCACAGATACGCAGTATTTT.

This clonotype has a handful of counts. The J gene is TRBJ2-1, the V gene TRBV29-1; D unclear. Germline V gene sequence: CDR1 SQVTM, CDR2 ANQGSEA. The CDR3 contains 13 residues. V was clipped by 4 bases and J by 0 bases, with 7 bases between them. DNA for the CDR3: TGCAGCGTTGTATTGAGCTCCTACAATGAGCAGTTCTTC. Protein product: CSVVLSSYNEQFF.